The 28 T cell receptor beta chains in this list originate from one sample, sequenced in a study of cytomegalovirus exposure and HLA in healthy donors. The protocol was immunoSEQ multiplex PCR, while the TCRdb copy is restricted to in-frame clones and leaves out a portion. The sample includes 100,000 to 150,000 clones, around 85% seen only once; the top ten take 2.1%. The sequencing input was PBMCs. All receptors derive from a woman aged 30 to 39 in good health and CMV-seronegative.

This chain joins TRBV5-6 and TRBJ1-2; D is possibly TRBD1 (5 bases). The germline gives CDR1 SGHDT, CDR2 YYEEEE. Trimming shortened V by 1 base and J by 4 bases, and 11 bases separated the two germline ends. The CDR3 extends over 14 amino acids. This CDR3 is CASSLPGLGYGYTF. The CDR3 nucleotides read TGTGCCAGCAGCTTGCCAGGGCTGGGCTATGGCTACACCTTC.

The chain uses TRBV5-6 and TRBJ2-7; 9 bases match TRBD1. Germline CDR1 reads SGHDT; CDR2 reads YYEEEE. The CDR3 totals 17 residues. The V segment lost 0 bases and the J segment 2 bases; nucleotides outside the gene matches: 9. The CDR3 sequence: CASSLDRGLPPTYEQYF. The CDR3 DNA sequence: TGTGCCAGCAGCTTGGACAGGGGGCTTCCACCAACCTACGAGCAGTACTTC.

The V and J genes are TRBV21-1 and TRBJ2-5; whether TRBD2, the table's D call, matches the DNA was not checked. TRBV21-1 constitutes a pseudogene. CDR3 length: 18 residues. The CDR3 coding sequence is TGTGCCAGCAGCAAAGAAGTTAGAGGGTATGTGGGACAAGAGACCCAGTACTTC. As protein: CASSKEVRGYVGQETQYF.

The chain links TRBV7-6 to TRBJ1-1; 10 nucleotides line up with TRBD1. The ends lost 8 bases at V and 5 bases at J; junction bases unmatched: 8. CDR1 and CDR2 from the germline V gene are SGHVS and FNYEAQ. The CDR3 contains 14 residues. The CDR3 nucleotides read TGTGCCAGCGGAGACTGGACAGGGGGGACTGAAGCTTTCTTT. Protein: CASGDWTGGTEAFF.

The chain combines TRBV19 with TRBJ2-5; D is unresolved. V dropped 3 bases and J dropped 1 base, with 6 bases sitting between them. Germline assignment: CDR1 LNHDA and CDR2 SQIVND (reference sequence). The CDR3 is 13 amino acids. CDR3 sequence reads: CASSILSQETQYF. The DNA of the CDR3 is TGTGCCAGTAGTATCCTGTCCCAAGAGACCCAGTACTTC.

The chain employs TRBV5-6 and TRBJ2-5, with 14 bases lining up with TRBD2. The CDR3 contains 19 residues. V lost 4 bases, J lost 0 bases, and 11 bases stayed unmatched. Germline V gives CDR1 SGHDT, CDR2 YYEEEE. The CDR3 spells CASSPPGLAGATYQETQYF. DNA for the CDR3: TGTGCCAGCAGCCCCCCGGGACTAGCGGGGGCTACGTACCAAGAGACCCAGTACTTC. The variable domain in full, completed from reference TRBV5-6 and TRBJ2-5, reads DAGVTQSPTHLIKTRGQQVTLRCSPKSGHDTVSWYQQALGQGPQFIFQYYEEEERQRGNFPDRFSGHQFPNYSSELNVNALLLGDSALYLCASSPPGLAGATYQETQYFGPGTRLLVL.

This chain connects TRBV7-8 to TRBJ1-5, with D unclear. This CDR3 is built from 16 residues. From germline, CDR1 is SGHVS and CDR2 FQNEAQ. V was pared by 4 bases and J by 6 bases, with 19 bases between. The CDR3: CASSYSARSHFQPQHF. The CDR3 bases are TGTGCCAGCAGCTACAGTGCTCGGTCCCATTTTCAGCCCCAGCATTTT.

The rearrangement links TRBV11-3 to TRBJ1-1, with TRBD1 identical over 8 bases. The ends lost 0 bases at V and 7 bases at J; junction bases unmatched: 10. Per the germline V gene, CDR1 is SGHNT and CDR2 is YENEEA. This CDR3 spans 16 amino acids. The CDR3, as DNA: TGTGCCAGCAGCTTAGAGCAGGGGGCGGTTGTAGGTGAAGCTTTCTTT. Protein: CASSLEQGAVVGEAFF. The whole variable domain, filled in from reference TRBV11-3 and TRBJ1-1, reads EAGVVQSPRYKIIEKKQPVAFWCNPISGHNTLYWYLQNLGQGPELLIRYENEEAVDDSQLPKDRFSAERLKGVDSTLKIQPAELGDSAVYLCASSLEQGAVVGEAFFGQGTRLTVV.

This chain links TRBV5-5 with TRBJ1-5; D not resolved. This CDR3 comprises 15 residues. The V end lost 3 bases, the J end lost 6 bases, and 16 bases lay between the germline ends. Germline V CDR1 and CDR2: SGHKS, YYEKEE (reference sequence). Here the CDR3 reads CASSSTPGFGQPQHF. In DNA form, the CDR3 reads TGTGCCAGCAGCTCGACCCCGGGGTTCGGTCAGCCCCAGCATTTT.

Concerning this clone: This sample also contains other DNA sequences that code for the same CDR3. The chain is built from TRBV7-9 and TRBJ2-1; 8 bases fit TRBD1. V was pared by 2 bases and J by 7 bases, with 16 bases of the junction left unmatched. Germline lookup yields CDR1 SEHNR and CDR2 FQNEAQ (reference sequence). The CDR3 has 18 residues. DNA of the CDR3: TGTGCCAGCAGCTTATCGGGCGGGCGGCAGGGGGCAGGGAATGAGCAGTTCTTC. This sequence encodes CASSLSGGRQGAGNEQFF.

The rearrangement joins TRBV2 to TRBJ2-2, with D uncertain. The ends were cut back, 6 bases at V and 4 bases at J, with 12 bases in the middle. The CDR3 has 14 amino acids. CDR1 is SNHLY and CDR2 is FYNNEI in the germline V gene. The CDR3 DNA reads TGTGCCAGCAGAGTCATGACGGGCACCGGGGAGCTGTTTTTT. Amino acid sequence: CASRVMTGTGELFF. Looking up the rest from reference TRBV2 and TRBJ2-2 gives the full variable domain: EPEVTQTPSHQVTQMGQEVILRCVPISNHLYFYWYRQILGQKVEFLVSFYNNEISEKSEIFDDQFSVERPDGSNFTLKIRSTKLEDSAMYFCASRVMTGTGELFFGEGSRLTVL.

V is TRBV2 and J is TRBJ1-5, with 7 positions matching TRBD1. CDR1 SNHLY and CDR2 FYNNEI come from the germline V gene. Germline trimming cut 0 bases from V and 5 bases from J; bases unmatched to any gene: 10. The CDR3 contains 17 residues. CDR3 in DNA: TGTGCCAGCAGTGAAGCTGGGGGACAGCGGCTCCATCAGCCCCAGCATTTT. Translation gives CASSEAGGQRLHQPQHF.

V usage is TRBV10-3 and J usage is TRBJ2-5; TRBD2 might be the D (5 bases). The ends were cut back, 2 bases at V and 6 bases at J, with 16 bases in the middle. The CDR3 runs 15 residues. CDR1 ENHRY and CDR2 SYGVKD come from the germline V gene. CDR3 sequence reads: CAISESSAPVKTQYF. The DNA for the CDR3 is TGTGCCATCAGTGAGAGTAGCGCGCCGGTAAAGACCCAGTACTTC.

The chain employs TRBV9 and TRBJ2-1, with D possibly TRBD1 on 5 matching bases. V lost 6 bases and J 0 bases, leaving 10 bases between the germline ends. The germline gives CDR1 SGDLS, CDR2 YYNGEE. CDR3 size: 14 residues. CDR3 DNA: TGTGCCAGCACGCCAGGGAACTCCTACAATGAGCAGTTCTTC. Translating gives CASTPGNSYNEQFF.

The gene calls are TRBV18 and TRBJ2-7; D might be TRBD1 (5 bases). Germline assignment: CDR1 KGHSH and CDR2 LQKENI. Trimming removed 2 bases from V and 3 bases from J, with 14 bases in between. The CDR3 length is 15 residues. The CDR3 DNA is TGTGCCAGCTCACCAACAGGCGGTAGTCTCTACGAGCAGTACTTC. It codes for CASSPTGGSLYEQYF.

The chain combines TRBV11-3 with TRBJ2-7; TRBD1 aligns across 10 bases. The germline V gene encodes CDR1 SGHNT and CDR2 YENEEA. V lost 7 bases to trimming and J lost 5 bases; unmatched junction nucleotides: 8. The CDR3 has 14 residues. CDR3: CASNSGQGFNEQYF. Written as DNA, the CDR3 is TGTGCCAGCAACTCGGGACAGGGGTTCAACGAGCAGTACTTC.

The J gene is TRBJ1-5, the V gene TRBV6-5; TRBD1 might be the D (5 bases). The CDR3 loop spans 15 amino acids. Germline V gene lookup returns CDR1 MNHEY and CDR2 SVGAGI. V lost 8 bases and J 3 bases, leaving 17 bases between the germline ends. CDR3 amino acids: CASRPRGGHNQPQHF. In DNA, the CDR3 is TGTGCCAGCCGTCCGAGGGGAGGCCACAATCAGCCCCAGCATTTT.

The chain has TRBV10-3 and TRBJ1-1; D remains ambiguous. Germline V gives CDR1 ENHRY, CDR2 SYGVKD. CDR3 size: 12 residues. The V and J ends lost 0 bases and 10 bases respectively, with 9 bases between them. Here the CDR3 DNA reads TGTGCCATCAGTGAGTCGGCAGGAGGAGCTTTCTTT. Protein: CAISESAGGAFF.

The chain is built from TRBV11-2 and TRBJ2-5, with D maybe TRBD2 (5 bases). CDR1 SGHAT and CDR2 FQNNGV come from the germline V gene. The CDR3 totals 14 residues. V lost 3 bases to trimming and J lost 0 bases, with 8 bases between them. CDR3 in amino acids: CASSFRLHQETQYF. For the CDR3, the DNA is TGTGCCAGCAGCTTCAGACTACACCAAGAGACCCAGTACTTC.

This CDR3 is CASSLRATSGGLGAYEQYF. The CDR3 bases are TGCGCCAGCAGCCTGAGAGCGACTAGCGGGGGGCTCGGGGCCTACGAGCAGTACTTC. The chain uses TRBV5-1 and TRBJ2-7; TRBD2 matches at 13 bases. The germline gives CDR1 SGHRS, CDR2 YFSETQ. The CDR3 spans 19 residues. With V trimmed by 4 bases and J by 2 bases, 15 bases remained unmatched.

The chain employs TRBV7-3 and TRBJ1-1; 9 positions match TRBD1. This CDR3 region has 14 residues. The trim removed 3 bases at V and 2 bases at J, leaving 1 base unmatched. The V gene's germline CDR1 is SGHTA and CDR2 FQGTGA. CDR3 region: CASSLDRGNTEAFF. The CDR3 region has the DNA TGTGCCAGCAGCTTGGACAGGGGAAACACTGAAGCTTTCTTT.

The chain is built from TRBV6-5 and TRBJ2-1; 8 bases fit TRBD2. Per the germline V gene, CDR1 is MNHEY and CDR2 is SVGAGI. V shed 5 bases, J shed 3 bases, and the junction held 6 bases outside the gene matches. The CDR3 runs 15 residues. The CDR3 spells CASSGTGLVYNEQFF. The CDR3 DNA follows: TGTGCCAGCAGTGGCACGGGACTAGTCTACAATGAGCAGTTCTTC.

The chain has TRBV5-1 and TRBJ2-3; D uncertain. Trimming pared 1 base from V and 3 bases from J, leaving 3 bases between. Looked up from germline, CDR1 is SGHRS and CDR2 is YFSETQ. CDR3 length: 12 amino acids. The CDR3 is CASSLRTDTQYF. CDR3 DNA sequence: TGCGCCAGCAGCTTGCGTACAGATACGCAGTATTTT.

The chain links TRBV4-3 to TRBJ1-1; unclear D gene. The V end was cut by 0 bases, the J end by 1 base, with 6 bases between. This CDR3 has 14 residues. The germline V gene encodes CDR1 LGHNA and CDR2 YSLEER. The CDR3 here is CASSQDVWNTEAFF. The CDR3 DNA reads TGCGCCAGCAGCCAAGACGTTTGGAACACTGAAGCTTTCTTT.

V and J are TRBV6-5 and TRBJ2-5, with D maybe TRBD1 (6 bases). Germline-derived CDR1 and CDR2 are MNHEY and SVGAGI. The CDR3 is 14 amino acids. Deletions cut 0 bases from V and 7 bases from J, with 12 bases between. The CDR3 here is CASSYSTRGRTQYF. CDR3 sequence (DNA): TGTGCCAGCAGTTACTCGACCAGGGGTAGGACCCAGTACTTC.

CDR3 in amino acids: CASSLEPGSNEQYF. CDR3 nucleotides: TGTGCCAGCAGCTTAGAGCCAGGATCTAACGAGCAGTACTTC. The chain links TRBV7-3 to TRBJ2-7; no definite D call. Per germline, CDR1 SGHTA and CDR2 FQGTGA. The CDR3 is made up of 14 amino acids. V lost 2 bases, J lost 5 bases, and 13 bases lay in between.

The chain carries TRBV7-3 and TRBJ2-1; no reliable D call. The CDR3 has 13 amino acids. V dropped 5 bases and J dropped 5 bases, with 10 bases sitting between them. Per the germline V gene, CDR1 is SGHTA and CDR2 is FQGTGA. The CDR3 sequence: CASSLSLNNEQFF. CDR3 sequence (DNA): TGTGCCAGCAGCCTGTCCCTAAACAATGAGCAGTTCTTC.

The chain uses TRBV7-2 and TRBJ1-2; 8 bases align to TRBD1. V lost 5 bases, J lost 3 bases, and 17 bases stayed unmatched. This CDR3 is 18 amino acids long. CDR1 is SGHTA and CDR2 is FQGNSA in the germline V gene. The CDR3 bases are TGTGCCAGCAGCACTAGGGTTTCGAGGACAGGGAAAGACTATGGCTACACCTTC. Protein sequence: CASSTRVSRTGKDYGYTF.